Listed below are T cell receptor beta chains from one sample, sequenced in a study of T cells after yellow fever vaccination. TCRdb re-called the 5' RACE reads through MiXCR, storing one row per CDR3 protein. The data show approximately 300,000 distinct CDR3 sequences, 8.7% seen once. The sequencing used PBMCs, collected on the day of the first yellow fever vaccination. The origin of the receptors is a man between 18 and 35 years old who received the YFV17D yellow fever vaccine. The CDR3 runs from the conserved cysteine through the conserved F or W. A D gene is named only where the DNA matches it firmly. Size is omitted from some rows. Given values are once, few, many or a class for expanded clones.

DNA | CDR3 | length | V | size | D | J
TGCGCCAGCAGCTTGAGCCTGGGGGCAGGGGAAGCTTTCTTT | CASSLSLGAGEAFF | 14 | TRBV5-1 | few | . | TRBJ1-1
TGCAGCGTTGAGTGGCTGGGTTTGGACAGAACCGAAGAGACCCAGTACTTC | CSVEWLGLDRTEETQYF | 17 | TRBV29-1 | few | . | TRBJ2-5
TGTGCCAGTAGTGCGGGACAATCTTCCTACAATGAGCAGTTCTTC | CASSAGQSSYNEQFF | 15 | TRBV19 | few | . | TRBJ2-1
TGTGCCAGCAGCTTATCTTCCTATGGAGATACGCAGTATTTT | CASSLSSYGDTQYF | 14 | TRBV7-3 | many | . | TRBJ2-3
TGTGCCAGCAGCCAAGGGACAGGTGAAAAACTGTTTTTT | CASSQGTGEKLFF | 13 | TRBV4-2 | . | TRBD1 | TRBJ1-4
TGCGCCAGCAGCCAAGATCGGAGACTAGCGGGGGGGAACACCGGGGAGCTGTTTTTT | CASSQDRRLAGGNTGELFF | 19 | TRBV4-1 | . | TRBD2 | TRBJ2-2
TGTGCCAGCAGCCGGCCTGGGGCTGTGCAGTTCTTC | CASSRPGAVQFF | 12 | TRBV28 | . | . | TRBJ2-1
TGCGCCAGCAGTACGAGAGCCGGGGAGCTGTTTTTT | CASSTRAGELFF | 12 | TRBV23-1 | many | . | TRBJ2-2
TGTGCCAGCAGTGATCACGGCTACTATGGCTACACCTTC | CASSDHGYYGYTF | 13 | TRBV6-1 | many | . | TRBJ1-2
TGTGCCAGCAGCTCCAGGGTTTACGAGCAGTACTTC | CASSSRVYEQYF | 12 | TRBV11-2 | many | . | TRBJ2-7
TGTGCCAGCAGAACAGGGTCTACTGAAGCTTTCTTT | CASRTGSTEAFF | 12 | TRBV28 | . | . | TRBJ1-1
TGTGCCAGCAGAGCGGGGGGGGCGCCCAGCTCTAGCTCTGGAAACACCATATATTTT | CASRAGGAPSSSSGNTIYF | 19 | TRBV12-3/TRBV12-4 | few | . | TRBJ1-3
TGCTGTGCCCCTGGACTAGCGGGGTCTAGCACAGATACGCAGTATTTT | CCAPGLAGSSTDTQYF | 16 | TRBV20-1 | . | TRBD2 | TRBJ2-3
TGCAGTGCTAGGGCCGGAGGGCAGACAACTAATGAAAAACTGTTTTTT | CSARAGGQTTNEKLFF | 16 | TRBV20-1 | few | . | TRBJ1-4
TGTGCCAGCAGTTATCAGGGTCCCGTTGGAAACACCATATATTTT | CASSYQGPVGNTIYF | 15 | TRBV6-5 | few | . | TRBJ1-3
TGTGCCAGCCAGACAGGGGGCGGTCATGGCTACACCTTC | CASQTGGGHGYTF | 13 | TRBV25-1 | many | TRBD1 | TRBJ1-2
TGCAGCGTTGCCCGACAGGGCAGGACAGATACGCAGTATTTT | CSVARQGRTDTQYF | 14 | TRBV29-1 | few | TRBD1 | TRBJ2-3
TGTGCCAGCAGCCATCTCAGTCGGCGGGACAATCAGCCCCAGCATTTT | CASSHLSRRDNQPQHF | 16 | TRBV7-8 | . | . | TRBJ1-5
TGTGCCAGCGATAGTAAGGGTTTCCGCTCTGGGGCCAACGTCCTGACTTTC | CASDSKGFRSGANVLTF | 17 | TRBV28 | many | . | TRBJ2-6
TGTGCCAGCAGCGACATACACCGGGACAAGAGCTATGGCTACACCTTC | CASSDIHRDKSYGYTF | 16 | TRBV9 | . | . | TRBJ1-2
TGCGCCAGCAGCCGACAGCCAGGGCCCGGGGCCAACGTCCTGACTTTC | CASSRQPGPGANVLTF | 16 | TRBV4-3 | . | . | TRBJ2-6
TGTGCCAGCAGTGAAGTCGGAATAGGGCCCGGGACTGAAGCTTTCTTT | CASSEVGIGPGTEAFF | 16 | TRBV2 | few | . | TRBJ1-1
TGCAGCGTTGGGGTCTATGGCTACACCTTC | CSVGVYGYTF | 10 | TRBV29-1 | . | . | TRBJ1-2
TGTGCCATCAAAGGGACAGGGGATCTCCAATCGTTC | CAIKGTGDLQSF | 12 | TRBV10-3 | . | TRBD1 | TRBJ1-2
TGTGCCAGCAGCCCGTGGGACAGGGCGGCGGAAAACATTCAGTACTTC | CASSPWDRAAENIQYF | 16 | TRBV5-6 | . | TRBD1 | TRBJ2-4
TGCAGTGCTAGCGGGGGCACAGATACGCAGTATTTT | CSASGGTDTQYF | 12 | TRBV20-1 | many | . | TRBJ2-3
TGTGCCAGCAGCCAAGTCTCGAGCGGGGGGGCGGCAGATACGCAGTATTTT | CASSQVSSGGAADTQYF | 17 | TRBV4-2 | many | TRBD2 | TRBJ2-3
TGTGCCAGCAGCCGGTCCGACCAAGAGACCCAGTACTTC | CASSRSDQETQYF | 13 | TRBV3-1 | few | . | TRBJ2-5
TGCGCCAGCAGCTTTTCTGGGATAGGCACCGGGGAGCTGTTTTTT | CASSFSGIGTGELFF | 15 | TRBV5-1 | few | . | TRBJ2-2
TGCAGTGCTAGAGAAAGTATAGCGACCGGGACAGTCAACAATGAGCAGTTCTTC | CSARESIATGTVNNEQFF | 18 | TRBV20-1 | . | TRBD1 | TRBJ2-1
TGCGCCAGCAGCCAAGATTTTGGGTTCTACACCTTC | CASSQDFGFYTF | 12 | TRBV4-3 | few | . | TRBJ1-2
TGTGCCAGCAGAGGGGGGTGGGAGACCCAGTACTTC | CASRGGWETQYF | 12 | TRBV5-6 | few | . | TRBJ2-5
TGTGCCAGCAGCCGGGACGGAAGCTCTGGAAACACCATATATTTT | CASSRDGSSGNTIYF | 15 | TRBV6-1 | . | . | TRBJ1-3
TGTGCCAGCAGCCTCTGGGGTGAGGGCCAAGAGACCCAGTACTTC | CASSLWGEGQETQYF | 15 | TRBV3-1 | . | . | TRBJ2-5
TGTGCCTGGAGGCAGATGAGCACAGATACGCAGTATTTT | CAWRQMSTDTQYF | 13 | TRBV30 | . | . | TRBJ2-3
TGTGCCAGCAGTTACTCGCAGGGCTGGACAGATACGCAGTATTTT | CASSYSQGWTDTQYF | 15 | TRBV6-5 | few | . | TRBJ2-3
TGTGCCAGCTCACCGACAGGGACTAACTATGGCTACACCTTC | CASSPTGTNYGYTF | 14 | TRBV18 | . | TRBD1 | TRBJ1-2
TGTGCCAGCAGCCAACATCATGCGGGGGAAGGGGAGACCCAGTACTTC | CASSQHHAGEGETQYF | 16 | TRBV4-2 | . | TRBD2 | TRBJ2-5
TGTGCCAGCAGTTACGTCGGCTACAATGAGCAGTTCTTC | CASSYVGYNEQFF | 13 | TRBV6-2/TRBV6-3 | many | . | TRBJ2-1
TGTGCCAGCAGCCTCAGCGGGGGGGTATTGGAGACCCAGTACTTC | CASSLSGGVLETQYF | 15 | TRBV7-2 | few | TRBD2 | TRBJ2-5
TGTGCCAGCAGTAAATCGCAGGGAACTAACTATGGCTACACCTTC | CASSKSQGTNYGYTF | 15 | TRBV28 | . | . | TRBJ1-2
TGCAGCGCGTTTGATGAAAAACTGTTTTTT | CSAFDEKLFF | 10 | TRBV29-1 | few | . | TRBJ1-4
TGCGCCAGCAGCCAAGATTTGTGGGGGCGCACAGATACGCAGTATTTT | CASSQDLWGRTDTQYF | 16 | TRBV4-3 | few | . | TRBJ2-3
TGCAGTGCTCCACGTGGGGGGCCTGGAAACACCATATATTTT | CSAPRGGPGNTIYF | 14 | TRBV20-1 | . | . | TRBJ1-3
TGTGCCAGCAGCTTACTGTCCAACCTGGGAGCTAACTATGGCTACACCTTC | CASSLLSNLGANYGYTF | 17 | TRBV7-9 | many | . | TRBJ1-2
TGCGCCAGCAGCCAGACCCCCGGGGTAATTAGCACAGATACGCAGTATTTT | CASSQTPGVISTDTQYF | 17 | TRBV4-3 | few | . | TRBJ2-3
TGTGCCAGCAGCCTCCGGCGAACCTACGAGCAGTACTTC | CASSLRRTYEQYF | 13 | TRBV7-8 | few | . | TRBJ2-7
TGTGCCAGCAGTTACTCGGCTGGGGACCCTTTGCGAGGCTACACCTTC | CASSYSAGDPLRGYTF | 16 | TRBV6-5 | few | . | TRBJ1-2
TGTGCCACCAGCAGAGGTTCGGGACAGGGGAACAATGAGCAGTTCTTC | CATSRGSGQGNNEQFF | 16 | TRBV15 | few | TRBD1 | TRBJ2-1
TGTGCCAGCACGGGGTTTGACAGACACAATGAGCAGTTCTTC | CASTGFDRHNEQFF | 14 | TRBV7-8 | many | . | TRBJ2-1
TGTGCCAGCAGCGCCTACTTGGATACGCAGTATTTT | CASSAYLDTQYF | 12 | TRBV7-6 | many | . | TRBJ2-3
TGTGCCAGCAGCCCCAGGATGAGCCAAGAGACCCAGTACTTC | CASSPRMSQETQYF | 14 | TRBV7-2 | few | . | TRBJ2-5
TGTGCCAGCAGCTTAGCAGTTAATGGGAATCAGCCCCAGCATTTT | CASSLAVNGNQPQHF | 15 | TRBV7-2 | . | . | TRBJ1-5